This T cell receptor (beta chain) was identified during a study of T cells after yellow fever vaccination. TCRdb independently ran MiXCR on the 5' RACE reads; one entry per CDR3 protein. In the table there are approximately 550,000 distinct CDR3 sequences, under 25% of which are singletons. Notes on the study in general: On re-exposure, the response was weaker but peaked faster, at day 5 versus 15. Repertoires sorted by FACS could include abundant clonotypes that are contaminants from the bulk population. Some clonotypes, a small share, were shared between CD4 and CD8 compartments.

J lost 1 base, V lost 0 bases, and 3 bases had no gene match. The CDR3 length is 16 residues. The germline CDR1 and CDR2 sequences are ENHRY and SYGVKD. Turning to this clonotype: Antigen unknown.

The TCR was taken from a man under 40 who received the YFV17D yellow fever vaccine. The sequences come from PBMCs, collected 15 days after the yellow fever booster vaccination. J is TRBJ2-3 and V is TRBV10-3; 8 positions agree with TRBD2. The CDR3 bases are TGTGCCATCAGTGAGTCAAGCGGGAGCCGCACAGATACGCAGTATTTT. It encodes CAISESSGSRTDTQYF.